Below, 32 T cell receptor beta chains from the same sample are listed, as sequenced in a study of Ad26.COV2.S vaccination and SARS-CoV-2 variants. This table comes from immunoSEQ multiplex PCR, and its TCRdb copy is limited to in-frame clones, with some not included. The profile covers about 350,000 clones, with approximately 84% appearing a single time and 3.3% taken by the ten largest. Treatment of the sample: some 20 received Ad26.COV2.S at low or high dose, single or two shots; about five received placebo; per-sample allocation not given. Samples came from day 63 after the first vaccine or placebo injection. The material was peripheral blood, obtained in a trial of Ad26.COV2.S vaccine versus placebo. The receptor set was obtained from a person between 18 and 65 years old who received the Ad26.COV2.S COVID-19 vaccine or a placebo.

The gene calls are TRBV28 and TRBJ1-1, with D maybe TRBD1 (5 bases). The V and J ends lost 7 bases and 3 bases respectively, with 21 bases between them. Germline assignment: CDR1 MDHEN and CDR2 SYDVKM. The CDR3 is 16 residues long. CDR3 loop: CASITALRGGDTEAFF. The CDR3 nucleotides are TGTGCCAGCATCACGGCGTTAAGGGGAGGTGACACTGAAGCTTTCTTT.

The chain employs TRBV13 and TRBJ1-4; D ambiguous. This CDR3 spans 14 amino acids. Trimming pared 0 bases from V and 6 bases from J, leaving 8 bases between. From germline, CDR1 is PRHDT and CDR2 FYEKMQ (reference sequence). CDR3 protein: CASSLGREYEKLFF. In nucleotides, the CDR3 is TGTGCCAGCAGCTTAGGTCGGGAATATGAAAAACTGTTTTTT.

The chain is built from TRBV20-1 and TRBJ2-1; TRBD2 matches 10 bases. The J segment lost 4 bases and the V segment lost 3 bases, leaving 9 bases of the junction unmatched. In germline, CDR1 is DFQATT, CDR2 SNEGSKA (reference sequence). The CDR3 consists of 16 residues. CDR3 loop: CSASSSGRVIYNEQFF. CDR3 DNA sequence: TGCAGTGCTAGTTCCAGCGGGAGGGTAATATACAATGAGCAGTTCTTC.

This rearrangement joins TRBV19 to TRBJ2-1; weak D call: TRBD2 (5 bases). This CDR3 has 15 residues. CDR1 LNHDA and CDR2 SQIVND come from the germline V gene (reference sequence). The V end lost 3 bases, the J end lost 2 bases, and 11 bases lay between the germline ends. The CDR3: CASSIGLPPYNEQFF. The CDR3 DNA reads TGTGCCAGTAGTATCGGACTTCCCCCCTACAATGAGCAGTTCTTC. The complete variable domain, with remaining parts taken from reference TRBV19 and TRBJ2-1, reads DGGITQSPKYLFRKEGQNVTLSCEQNLNHDAMYWYRQDPGQGLRLIYYSQIVNDFQKGDIAEGYSVSREKKESFPLTVTSAQKNPTAFYLCASSIGLPPYNEQFFGPGTRLTVL.

The rearrangement links TRBV5-4 to TRBJ2-3, with TRBD2 identical over 7 bases. Germline CDR1 SGHNT, CDR2 YYREEE (reference sequence). The V segment lost 3 bases and the J segment 0 bases; nucleotides outside the gene matches: 4. The CDR3 extends over 15 amino acids. The CDR3, as DNA: TGTGCCAGCAGCTCCGGGGGGACCAGCACAGATACGCAGTATTTT. Protein: CASSSGGTSTDTQYF.

The CDR3 DNA follows: TGTGCCAGCTCACCCCTAGCGGGAGGGTTCAACGAGCAGTACTTC. Its protein product is CASSPLAGGFNEQYF. V and J are TRBV18 and TRBJ2-7, with 12 nucleotides matching TRBD2. The CDR3 extends over 15 amino acids. The germline V gene encodes CDR1 KGHSH and CDR2 LQKENI. V lost 3 bases, J lost 5 bases, and 5 bases stayed unmatched. The full variable domain, rest sourced from reference TRBV18 and TRBJ2-7, is NAGVMQNPRHLVRRRGQEARLRCSPMKGHSHVYWYRQLPEEGLKFMVYLQKENIIDESGMPKERFSAEFPKEGPSILRIQQVVRGDSAAYFCASSPLAGGFNEQYFGPGTRLTVT.

V usage is TRBV20-1 and J usage is TRBJ2-7; possible D gene TRBD2, 6 bases. Germline V gene sequence: CDR1 DFQATT, CDR2 SNEGSKA (reference sequence). The CDR3 spans 11 residues. V was cut by 3 bases and J by 7 bases, with 10 bases left in between. CDR3 residues: CSAREGTEQYF. As DNA, the CDR3 is TGCAGTGCTAGGGAAGGGACTGAGCAGTACTTC.

DNA of the CDR3: TGTGCCAGCAGCCCACGCTACAATGAGCAGTTCTTC. Protein sequence: CASSPRYNEQFF. This chain uses TRBV5-4 with TRBJ2-1; no clear D gene. Germline CDR1 is SGHNT and CDR2 is YYREEE (reference sequence). V lost 4 bases and J lost 3, with 5 bases in between. The CDR3 contains 12 residues. Complete variable domain (other parts from reference TRBV5-4 and TRBJ2-1): ETGVTQSPTHLIKTRGQQVTLRCSSQSGHNTVSWYQQALGQGPQFIFQYYREEENGRGNFPPRFSGLQFPNYSSELNVNALELDDSALYLCASSPRYNEQFFGPGTRLTVL.

This chain connects TRBV6-2 or TRBV6-3 to TRBJ1-5, with D uncertain. Deletions cut 3 bases from V and 2 bases from J, with 8 bases between. Germline V gives CDR1 MNHEY, CDR2 SVGEGT. This CDR3 region has 14 residues. CDR3 loop: CASSYWGGNQPQHF. The CDR3 bases are TGTGCCAGCAGTTATTGGGGAGGCAATCAGCCCCAGCATTTT.

The V gene is TRBV5-1, the J gene TRBJ2-7; D perhaps matches TRBD2 (5 bases). V was trimmed by 0 bases and J by 10 bases, leaving 17 bases between them. Looked up from germline, CDR1 is SGHRS and CDR2 is YFSETQ. The CDR3 sequence is 14 residues long. CDR3 protein: CASSLATVTRKQYF. For the CDR3, the DNA is TGCGCCAGCAGCTTGGCCACAGTCACTAGGAAACAGTACTTC.

The chain is built from TRBV14 and TRBJ2-5; TRBD2 agrees at 9 bases. V shed 8 bases and J 5 bases; nucleotides not matched to a gene: 9. The CDR3 consists of 14 residues. Germline CDR1 and CDR2: SGHDN and FVKESK. Here the CDR3 reads CASGSGGGVETQYF. The DNA of the CDR3 is TGTGCCAGCGGCTCCGGCGGGGGGGTTGAGACCCAGTACTTC.

V is TRBV20-1 and J is TRBJ2-5; 11 bases fit TRBD1. The CDR3 is 15 amino acids. The V gene's germline CDR1 is DFQATT and CDR2 SNEGSKA (reference sequence). With 3 bases clipped from V and 4 bases from J, the junction kept 7 bases outside the gene matches. The CDR3 sequence is CSASRGTGGRETQYF. The CDR3 nucleotides are TGCAGTGCTAGTCGCGGGACAGGGGGAAGAGAGACCCAGTACTTC.

The chain combines TRBV11-3 with TRBJ2-1; D tentatively fits TRBD1 or TRBD2 (5 bases each). Trimming removed 5 bases at V and 8 bases at J, with 13 bases between. CDR3 length: 13 residues. Germline CDR1 reads SGHNT; CDR2 reads YENEEA. CDR3 sequence: CASSRGVAYEQFF. CDR3 sequence (DNA): TGTGCCAGCAGCAGAGGGGTGGCCTATGAGCAGTTCTTC.

The CDR3 loop reads CASSLGQGGGELFF. The CDR3 DNA is TGTGCCAGCAGCCTCGGACAGGGTGGCGGGGAGCTGTTTTTT. The chain joins TRBV3-1 (or the pseudogene TRBV3-2) to TRBJ2-2, with 8 bases that match TRBD1. The length of the CDR3 is 14 residues. Per the germline V gene, CDR1 is LGHDT and CDR2 is YNNKEL (reference sequence). The V segment lost 4 bases and the J segment 7 bases; nucleotides outside the gene matches: 5.

This chain joins TRBV24-1 and TRBJ2-1; the D is unclear. Germline loops: CDR1 KGHDR, CDR2 SFDVKD. This CDR3 has 15 amino acids. Trimming left V 3 bases short and J 0 bases short, with 8 bases between. The CDR3 nucleotides read TGTGCCACCAGTGATGGGTCTAGCTCCTACAATGAGCAGTTCTTC. Its translation is CATSDGSSSYNEQFF.

The gene calls are TRBV18 and TRBJ2-1, with TRBD2 matching over 7 bases. The CDR3 spans 16 residues. With V trimmed by 3 bases and J by 3 bases, 8 bases remained unmatched. Germline-derived CDR1 and CDR2 are KGHSH and LQKENI. The CDR3 bases are TGTGCCAGCTCACCGGCGGGCGGGGGAATCTACAATGAGCAGTTCTTC. Translated, it gives CASSPAGGGIYNEQFF.

The genes are TRBV7-9 and TRBJ2-2; D is unclear. There are 16 residues in the CDR3. V dropped 2 bases and J dropped 0 bases, with 10 bases sitting between them. Germline loops: CDR1 SEHNR, CDR2 FQNEAQ (reference sequence). The CDR3: CASSLHWAPNTGELFF. Written as DNA, the CDR3 is TGTGCCAGCAGCTTACATTGGGCTCCGAACACCGGGGAGCTGTTTTTT.

This chain joins TRBV15 and TRBJ2-2, with D maybe TRBD2 (6 bases). Trimming shortened V by 0 bases and J by 1 base, and 9 bases separated the two germline ends. The CDR3 consists of 16 residues. Germline CDR1 and CDR2: LNHNV and YYDKDF (reference sequence). CDR3 in DNA: TGTGCCACCAGCAGAGAGGGGGGAAGGAACACCGGGGAGCTGTTTTTT. Its protein is CATSREGGRNTGELFF.

The chain has TRBV5-1 and TRBJ2-5; D gene uncertain. The V end lost 4 bases, the J end lost 5 bases, and 12 bases lay between the germline ends. The germline CDR1 and CDR2 sequences are SGHRS and YFSETQ. The CDR3 spans 13 residues. The CDR3 here is CASSLTGLETQYF. In DNA, the CDR3 is TGCGCCAGCAGCCTAACGGGTTTGGAGACCCAGTACTTC.

The chain has TRBV6-4 and TRBJ2-3; the match to TRBD2 covers 10 bases. The ends lost 3 bases at V and 5 bases at J; junction bases unmatched: 8. The CDR3 has 16 amino acids. CDR1 MRHNA and CDR2 SNTAGT come from the germline V gene. The CDR3 here is CASSEGLAGDLDTQYF. DNA for the CDR3: TGTGCCAGCAGTGAAGGGCTAGCGGGAGATCTAGATACGCAGTATTTT.

The CDR3 loop reads CATSRDRRLAGAYNEQFF. As DNA, the CDR3 is TGTGCCACCAGCAGAGATCGGCGGCTAGCGGGGGCCTACAATGAGCAGTTCTTC. The genes are TRBV15 and TRBJ2-1; 10 bases agree with TRBD2. The germline gives CDR1 LNHNV, CDR2 YYDKDF (reference sequence). Germline trimming cut 0 bases from V and 2 bases from J; bases unmatched to any gene: 7. This CDR3 spans 18 amino acids.

The chain links TRBV11-2 to TRBJ2-5; D gene ambiguous. This CDR3 contains 14 residues. CDR1 and CDR2 (germline): SGHAT, FQNNGV. The ends were cut back, 1 base at V and 4 bases at J, with 10 bases in the middle. CDR3 in DNA: TGTGCCAGCAGCTTAGCCCTAAACCCAGAGACCCAGTACTTC. Encoded protein: CASSLALNPETQYF.

This chain uses TRBV7-8 with TRBJ2-2; D might be TRBD1 or TRBD2, each matching 6 bases. The CDR3 is made up of 17 amino acids. Trimming cost V 5 bases and J 5 bases, with 21 bases left between them. CDR1 is SGHVS and CDR2 is FQNEAQ in the germline V gene. For the CDR3, the DNA is TGTGCCAGCAGCACCCAGGGGCCGGGACTTACAACCGGGGAGCTGTTTTTT. Translating it yields CASSTQGPGLTTGELFF.

The chain links TRBV14 to TRBJ2-5; D is uncertain. Germline V gene sequence: CDR1 SGHDN, CDR2 FVKESK. Trimming stripped 3 bases from V and 2 bases from J, with 7 bases between. The CDR3 covers 13 residues. CDR3 coding DNA: TGTGCCAGCAGCCAGCGGTTACAAGAGACCCAGTACTTC. Its translation: CASSQRLQETQYF.

V is TRBV19 and J is TRBJ2-1; D call uncertain. The V gene lost 1 base and the J gene lost 8 bases, with 3 bases spanning the gap. The CDR3 consists of 11 residues. CDR1 is LNHDA, CDR2 SQIVND, per germline (reference sequence). The CDR3 bases are TGTGCCAGTAGTATAGGCGATGAGCAGTTCTTC. It is translated as CASSIGDEQFF.

This chain connects TRBV28 to TRBJ2-2, with TRBD2 matching 15 bases. V shed 5 bases, J shed 0 bases, and the junction held 4 bases outside the gene matches. Per the germline V gene, CDR1 is MDHEN and CDR2 is SYDVKM. This CDR3 is built from 18 residues. Here the CDR3 reads CASSPRTSGRANTGELFF. The CDR3 nucleotides are TGTGCCAGCAGTCCCAGGACTAGCGGGAGGGCGAACACCGGGGAGCTGTTTTTT.

V gene TRBV19 combines with J gene TRBJ1-2; TRBD1 matches at 7 bases. The V segment lost 7 bases and the J segment 4 bases; nucleotides outside the gene matches: 3. Germline V gene lookup returns CDR1 LNHDA and CDR2 SQIVND (reference sequence). This CDR3 has 12 amino acids. The CDR3 sequence: CASTDRIYGYTF. CDR3 coding DNA: TGTGCCAGTACGGACAGGATCTATGGCTACACCTTC.

DNA of the CDR3: TGTGCCAGCAGTTTAACAGGGGGCGATGCAACTAATGAAAAACTGTTTTTT. Protein: CASSLTGGDATNEKLFF. The V call is TRBV27, the J call TRBJ1-4; the match to TRBD1 covers 9 bases. The CDR3 totals 17 residues. Per germline, CDR1 MNHEY and CDR2 SMNVEV (reference sequence). After removal of 2 bases from V and 0 bases from J, the junction contained 4 bases not matched to a gene.

Only one count was recorded for this clone. This chain connects TRBV7-9 to TRBJ2-7, with unresolved D. Deletions cut 3 bases from V and 0 bases from J, with 9 bases between. CDR3 size: 14 residues. Germline CDR1 SEHNR, CDR2 FQNEAQ (reference sequence). CDR3 nucleotides: TGTGCCAGCAGCTTGAAAACGGACTCCTACGAGCAGTACTTC. Its protein is CASSLKTDSYEQYF. Full variable domain (rest looked up from reference TRBV7-9 and TRBJ2-7): DTGVSQNPRHKITKRGQNVTFRCDPISEHNRLYWYRQTLGQGPEFLTYFQNEAQLEKSRLLSDRFSAERPKGSFSTLEIQRTEQGDSAMYLCASSLKTDSYEQYFGPGTRLTVT.

This clone was seen a handful of times. The chain recombines TRBV6-2 or TRBV6-3 with TRBJ2-2; D is possibly TRBD1 (6 bases). The germline gives CDR1 MNHEY, CDR2 SVGEGT. CDR3 length: 15 amino acids. The ends were cut back, 5 bases at V and 4 bases at J, with 14 bases in the middle. The CDR3 reads CASSMTGTFTGELFF. CDR3 nucleotides: TGTGCCAGCAGTATGACAGGTACCTTCACCGGGGAGCTGTTTTTT.

The genes are TRBV6-2 or TRBV6-3 and TRBJ2-1; D tentatively reads TRBD1 or TRBD2 (6 bases each). V was shortened by 4 bases and J by 13 bases, with 14 bases between the two germline ends. From germline, CDR1 is MNHEY and CDR2 SVGEGT. This CDR3 region has 12 residues. The CDR3 DNA reads TGTGCCAGCAGTTTAGCGGTGACAGGACAGTTCTTC. Residues: CASSLAVTGQFF.

The chain employs TRBV18 and TRBJ1-5, with D perhaps TRBD1 (6 bases). CDR1 is KGHSH and CDR2 is LQKENI in the germline V gene. The CDR3 totals 18 residues. V dropped 3 bases and J dropped 2 bases, with 20 bases sitting between them. CDR3 nucleotides: TGTGCCAGCTCACCCACTGGGGGGGCCCTTTCGGGCAATCAGCCCCAGCATTTT. It specifies CASSPTGGALSGNQPQHF.